In this sample, the clone carrying this TCR beta chain turned up a few times. Clones were read by immunoSEQ multiplex PCR, and TCRdb kept only the in-frame ones, dropping some. The table records about 200,000 clones, about 85% of them present only once. This entry belongs to a study of blood T cell repertoires in COVID-19. Sequenced input: peripheral blood. The sequence was collected from a man aged 55 to 70 with COVID-19, enrolled during active disease.

Here the CDR3 DNA reads TGTGCCAGCAGTTACCTCCGGACAGGGGGCTACACCTTC. It encodes CASSYLRTGGYTF. The rearrangement uses TRBV6-6 and TRBJ1-2; 8 nucleotides agree with TRBD1. CDR3 length: 13 residues. The ends lost 2 bases at V and 8 bases at J; junction bases unmatched: 4. The germline CDR1 and CDR2 sequences are MNHNY and SVGAGI (reference sequence).